Listed here are 8 T cell receptor beta chains from one sample, sequenced in a study of T cell repertoires in cytomegalovirus infection. TCRdb ran MiXCR on the reads and lists one entry per CDR3 protein. The sample includes some 500,000 distinct CDR3 sequences, roughly a third of them seen just once. For these TCRs, the target antigens are not known. Sequences were derived from cultured PBMCs, sampled from culture after CMV antigen stimulation. Receptors originate from a human donor in good health (CMV status not recorded). Some clones in this sample may be carry-over from other donors' samples.

With respect to this clonotype: The CDR3 ends on some other residue instead of the conserved phenylalanine or tryptophan, so this is likely a read error. This chain connects TRBV11-3 to TRBJ2-5; D not resolved. With 1 base removed from V and 0 bases from J, the gap between germline ends came to 12 bases. Germline CDR1 and CDR2: SGHNT and YENEEA. The CDR3 contains 16 residues. DNA of the CDR3: TGTGCCAGCAGCTTAGGGCACGAAAAAAACCAAGAGACCCAGTACTTA. Its protein is CASSLGHEKNQETQYL.

At least ten counts were recorded for this clonotype. This chain links TRBV7-2 with TRBJ2-1; TRBD2 aligns across 9 bases. V lost 0 bases to trimming and J lost 3 bases; unmatched junction nucleotides: 0. The germline gives CDR1 SGHTA, CDR2 FQGNSA. The CDR3 contains 15 residues. This CDR3 reads CASSLALAGYNEQFF. CDR3 DNA: TGTGCCAGCAGCTTAGCACTAGCGGGCTACAATGAGCAGTTCTTC. The full variable domain, with the rest looked up from reference TRBV7-2 and TRBJ2-1, is GAGVSQSPSNKVTEKGKDVELRCDPISGHTALYWYRQSLGQGLEFLIYFQGNSAPDKSGLPSDRFSAERTGGSVSTLTIQRTQQEDSAVYLCASSLALAGYNEQFFGPGTRLTVL.

The V and J genes are TRBV20-1 and TRBJ2-1, with TRBD2 matching over 11 bases. CDR1 is DFQATT and CDR2 is SNEGSKA in the germline V gene (reference sequence). V gave up 5 bases and J gave up 13 bases; unmatched junction bases: 10. The CDR3 consists of 13 residues. The chain's CDR3 is CSAVSGRAAGQFF. DNA of the CDR3: TGCAGTGCTGTTAGCGGGAGGGCCGCAGGACAGTTCTTC.

The V call is TRBV7-2, the J call TRBJ2-5, with a possible D match to TRBD2 (5 bases). V was clipped by 2 bases and J by 5 bases, with 15 bases between them. CDR1 and CDR2 from the germline V gene are SGHTA and FQGNSA. This CDR3 contains 15 residues. CDR3 sequence (DNA): TGTGCCAGCAGCTTACAGACACCGGGGATCGAGACCCAGTACTTC. This codes for CASSLQTPGIETQYF. The full variable domain, with the rest looked up from reference TRBV7-2 and TRBJ2-5, is GAGVSQSPSNKVTEKGKDVELRCDPISGHTALYWYRQSLGQGLEFLIYFQGNSAPDKSGLPSDRFSAERTGGSVSTLTIQRTQQEDSAVYLCASSLQTPGIETQYFGPGTRLLVL.

This clonotype has at least ten counts. CDR3 bases: TGTGCCAGCAGCTTACGGGAGCAACACGGCAATGAGCAGTTCTTC. It yields the protein CASSLREQHGNEQFF. The chain is built from TRBV7-8 and TRBJ2-1, with D maybe TRBD2 (6 bases). The CDR3 spans 15 residues. Germline values: CDR1 SGHVS, CDR2 FQNEAQ. The V and J ends lost 2 bases and 6 bases respectively, with 14 bases between them. Complete variable domain (other parts from reference TRBV7-8 and TRBJ2-1): GAGVSQSPRYKVAKRGQDVALRCDPISGHVSLFWYQQALGQGPEFLTYFQNEAQLDKSGLPSDRFFAERPEGSVSTLKIQRTQQEDSAVYLCASSLREQHGNEQFFGPGTRLTVL.

This clonotype showed up just a few times. This chain links TRBV2 with TRBJ1-6, with unresolved D. The V gene's germline CDR1 is SNHLY and CDR2 FYNNEI. V shed 1 base and J shed 4 bases, with 2 bases lying between them. This CDR3 is built from 13 residues. Here the CDR3 DNA reads TGTGCCAGCAGTGAAGAATATAATTCACCCCTCCACTTT. As protein: CASSEEYNSPLHF.

V gene TRBV5-1 combines with J gene TRBJ2-7; no firm D call. V was pared by 4 bases and J by 5 bases, with 10 bases between. CDR3 size: 12 residues. The V gene's germline CDR1 is SGHRS and CDR2 YFSETQ. CDR3 DNA: TGCGCCAGCAGCGACCGATTGGACGAGCAGTACTTC. As protein: CASSDRLDEQYF.

This chain connects TRBV7-8 to TRBJ2-3; 7 positions match TRBD2. J lost 7 bases, V lost 0 bases, and 4 bases had no gene match. The CDR3 has 14 amino acids. Germline V lookup: CDR1 SGHVS, CDR2 FQNEAQ. The CDR3 loop is CASSLAGGPHTQYF. CDR3 DNA: TGTGCCAGCAGCTTAGCGGGAGGGCCACATACGCAGTATTTT.